These 2 T cell receptor beta chains originate from one sample sequenced in a study of identical twins. TCRdb used MiXCR to reprocess the 5' RACE reads, holding one entry per CDR3 protein. Of 450,000 or so distinct CDR3 sequences listed, around 14% are singletons. These data were likewise used in another study, on yellow fever vaccine responses in identical twins.

Sequenced material: CD4+ T cells sorted from blood. These receptors were taken from a woman aged 18 to 35 in good health.

The chain has TRBV5-5 and TRBJ2-5; TRBD2 might be the D (6 bases). The length of the CDR3 is 13 residues. The germline V and J ends were trimmed by 0 bases and 7 bases, with 10 bases remaining between them. The germline CDR1 and CDR2 sequences are SGHKS and YYEKEE (reference sequence). CDR3 coding DNA: TGTGCCAGCAGCTTGGTTTCCGGGGGGACCCAGTACTTC. Translated: CASSLVSGGTQYF.

Ten or more counts support this clonotype. The genes are TRBV28 and TRBJ2-3; TRBD2 matches 7 bases. J gave up 2 bases and V 6 bases, and 5 bases lay outside the gene matches. This CDR3 is 14 amino acids long. Germline V lookup: CDR1 MDHEN, CDR2 SYDVKM. CDR3 amino acids: CASRRAGSTDTQYF. The CDR3 region has the DNA TGTGCCAGCAGGAGAGCGGGATCCACAGATACGCAGTATTTT. The whole variable domain, remainder taken from reference TRBV28 and TRBJ2-3, is DVKVTQSSRYLVKRTGEKVFLECVQDMDHENMFWYRQDPGLGLRLIYFSYDVKMKEKGDIPEGYSVSREKKERFSLILESASTNQTSMYLCASRRAGSTDTQYFGPGTRLTVL.